The 8 T cell receptor beta chains listed next were all sequenced from one sample in a study of T-cell memory formation after mild COVID-19. TCRdb called the 5' RACE reads again in MiXCR, with one record for every CDR3 protein. The table shows just under 550,000 distinct CDR3 sequences, with roughly 20% occurring only once. Sequencing was done on a sample of PBMCs or a T cell subset sorted from them (not recorded which). These receptors originate from an adult woman who had mild COVID-19 (a few samples of this study predate the infection). Cell type and time point are not known.

A few counts support this clonotype. This chain's CDR3 is CASSPYIETNYGYTF. The CDR3 coding sequence is TGTGCCAGCAGCCCGTATATAGAAACTAACTATGGCTACACCTTC. V gene TRBV7-2 combines with J gene TRBJ1-2, with D uncertain. With 5 bases removed from V and 0 bases from J, the gap between germline ends came to 13 bases. The V gene's germline CDR1 is SGHTA and CDR2 FQGNSA. This CDR3 is built from 15 residues. Based on the CDR3 plus reference TRBV7-2 and TRBJ1-2, the full variable domain is GAGVSQSPSNKVTEKGKDVELRCDPISGHTALYWYRQSLGQGLEFLIYFQGNSAPDKSGLPSDRFSAERTGGSVSTLTIQRTQQEDSAVYLCASSPYIETNYGYTFGSGTRLTVV.

This chain uses TRBV20-1 with TRBJ2-7, with 10 bases that match TRBD2. The trim removed 1 base at V and 6 bases at J, leaving 15 bases unmatched. Per the germline V gene, CDR1 is DFQATT and CDR2 is SNEGSKA (reference sequence). This CDR3 contains 17 residues. The DNA of the CDR3 is TGCAGTGCTAGAGTGGGGGATCTAGCGGGAGTCTTTGGCGAGCAGTACTTC. Translating it yields CSARVGDLAGVFGEQYF.

V usage is TRBV7-3 and J usage is TRBJ2-5, with D unclear. The length of the CDR3 is 13 residues. The germline gives CDR1 SGHTA, CDR2 FQGTGA. Trimming left V 0 bases short and J 4 bases short, with 6 bases between. CDR3 sequence: CASSLTTGETQYF. The CDR3 DNA sequence: TGTGCCAGCAGCTTAACGACTGGAGAGACCCAGTACTTC.

This clonotype was detected a few times. The genes are TRBV15 and TRBJ1-2; D remains unclear. The CDR3 sequence is 13 residues long. Deletions cut 2 bases from V and 4 bases from J, with 8 bases between. The germline CDR1 and CDR2 sequences are LNHNV and YYDKDF (reference sequence). The CDR3 sequence: CATSRPGSYGYTF. The CDR3 bases are TGTGCCACCAGCAGACCGGGATCCTATGGCTACACCTTC. The whole variable domain, filled in from reference TRBV15 and TRBJ1-2, reads DAMVIQNPRYQVTQFGKPVTLSCSQTLNHNVMYWYQQKSSQAPKLLFHYYDKDFNNEADTPDNFQSRRPNTSFCFLDIRSPGLGDTAMYLCATSRPGSYGYTFGSGTRLTVV.

This clonotype has at least ten counts. This chain links TRBV7-3 with TRBJ2-2; 8 bases match TRBD2. The J segment lost 5 bases and the V segment lost 4 bases, leaving 12 bases of the junction unmatched. The germline V gene has CDR1 SGHTA and CDR2 FQGTGA. The length of the CDR3 is 17 residues. The chain's CDR3 is CASSSTPSGGATGELFF. Here the CDR3 DNA reads TGTGCCAGCAGCTCCACACCGAGCGGGGGTGCGACCGGGGAGCTGTTTTTT.

This chain links TRBV20-1 with TRBJ2-1; weak D call: TRBD2 (5 bases). Per germline, CDR1 DFQATT and CDR2 SNEGSKA (reference sequence). The length of the CDR3 is 14 residues. The V end lost 5 bases, the J end lost 5 bases, and 16 bases lay between the germline ends. The CDR3 DNA is TGCAGTGCTCCTGGCACCCTAGCCCACAATGAGCAGTTCTTC. This encodes CSAPGTLAHNEQFF.

This clonotype has just a few counts. The gene calls are TRBV7-8 and TRBJ2-3, with a weak D call TRBD2 (5 bases). The V end lost 7 bases, the J end lost 4 bases, and 21 bases lay between the germline ends. Germline lookup yields CDR1 SGHVS and CDR2 FQNEAQ. This CDR3 has 16 amino acids. The DNA of the CDR3 is TGTGCCAGCAATACTGAGAGGGTTCCCAGGCCAGATACGCAGTATTTT. Translation: CASNTERVPRPDTQYF.

There are a few counts of this clonotype. The V gene is TRBV18, the J gene TRBJ1-1, with TRBD1 as a possible D gene (6 bases). V was shortened by 1 base and J by 5 bases, with 17 bases between the two germline ends. The CDR3 has 16 residues. CDR1 is KGHSH and CDR2 is LQKENI in the germline V gene. CDR3 residues: CASSPRVGPGQTEAFF. CDR3 nucleotide sequence: TGTGCCAGCTCACCACGAGTTGGGCCAGGACAGACTGAAGCTTTCTTT.